This entry lists 19 T cell receptor beta chains sequenced from one sample in a study of T cell responses to AZD1222 COVID-19 vaccine. Libraries were prepared by immunoSEQ multiplex PCR; TCRdb keeps only in-frame clonotypes and omits some of them. The repertoire holds roughly 49,000 clones, with approximately 80% as singletons. Sequencing used peripheral blood, obtained on day 0 of AZD1222 vaccination. The origin of the receptors is an adult in good health.

CDR3 nucleotide sequence: TGTGCCAGCAGCCAAGGTGTAAGCAATCAGCCCCAGCATTTT. Translation gives CASSQGVSNQPQHF. The chain employs TRBV3-1 (or the pseudogene TRBV3-2) and TRBJ1-5; D is ambiguous. This CDR3 has 14 residues. Trimming took off 1 base at V and 1 base at J, with 5 bases between the two ends. Per germline, CDR1 LGHDT and CDR2 YNNKEL (reference sequence).

The V call is TRBV27, the J call TRBJ2-2; 9 bases match TRBD2. J gave up 7 bases and V 0 bases, and 9 bases lay outside the gene matches. Germline CDR1 is MNHEY and CDR2 is SMNVEV (reference sequence). The CDR3 has 17 residues. CDR3: CASSLSWRGGLGGELFF. CDR3 bases: TGTGCCAGCAGTTTATCGTGGCGGGGGGGCCTGGGCGGGGAGCTGTTTTTT.

CDR3 sequence: CASGQGALGYTF. The DNA for the CDR3 is TGTGCCAGCGGTCAGGGGGCGCTGGGCTACACCTTC. The chain carries TRBV6-5 and TRBJ1-2; 8 positions match TRBD1. After removal of 8 bases from V and 8 bases from J, the junction contained 7 bases not matched to a gene. This CDR3 is 12 amino acids long. Per germline, CDR1 MNHEY and CDR2 SVGAGI.

The V and J genes are TRBV6-5 and TRBJ2-3; possible D gene TRBD1, 5 bases. V lost 2 bases, J lost 8 bases, and 14 bases lay in between. The germline CDR1 and CDR2 sequences are MNHEY and SVGAGI. The CDR3 runs 14 residues. The CDR3 DNA sequence: TGTGCCAGCAGTTACGATCTGGGGCTTTCTACGCAGTATTTT. Translated: CASSYDLGLSTQYF.

The chain carries TRBV6-2 or TRBV6-3 and TRBJ1-2; D is unclear. CDR3 length equals 14 residues. Germline loops: CDR1 MNHEY, CDR2 SVGEGT. The V end lost 2 bases, the J end lost 2 bases, and 9 bases lay between the germline ends. The CDR3 bases are TGTGCCAGCAGTTACGGTGCGGTGAACTATGGCTACACCTTC. This gives the protein CASSYGAVNYGYTF.

V and J are TRBV5-6 and TRBJ2-2; 7 nucleotides agree with TRBD1. This CDR3 has 16 residues. V dropped 1 base and J dropped 3; count of bases not matched to a gene: 6. Germline CDR1 SGHDT, CDR2 YYEEEE. CDR3 in amino acids: CASSLIGGAYTGELFF. CDR3 nucleotide sequence: TGTGCCAGCAGCTTGATAGGGGGCGCGTACACCGGGGAGCTGTTTTTT. Looking up the rest from reference TRBV5-6 and TRBJ2-2 gives the full variable domain: DAGVTQSPTHLIKTRGQQVTLRCSPKSGHDTVSWYQQALGQGPQFIFQYYEEEERQRGNFPDRFSGHQFPNYSSELNVNALLLGDSALYLCASSLIGGAYTGELFFGEGSRLTVL.

The chain joins TRBV10-2 to TRBJ2-3; D is possibly TRBD2 (5 bases). The CDR3 is made up of 15 amino acids. Germline loops: CDR1 WSHSY, CDR2 SAAADI. V was clipped by 3 bases and J by 0 bases, with 10 bases between them. CDR3 bases: TGCGCCAGCAGTGATAGTCGGGGTAGCACAGATACGCAGTATTTT. It yields the protein CASSDSRGSTDTQYF.

V and J are TRBV30 and TRBJ1-2; D is uncertain. V lost 0 bases, J lost 8 bases, and 16 bases lay in between. The germline V gene has CDR1 GTSNPN and CDR2 SVGIG (reference sequence). The CDR3 loop spans 14 amino acids. CDR3 loop: CAWSVRVAAGGYTF. The CDR3 region has the DNA TGTGCCTGGAGTGTAAGGGTGGCTGCTGGCGGCTACACCTTC.

In this sample, this clone turned up once. V gene TRBV6-5 combines with J gene TRBJ1-2; a weak D match, TRBD1 (5 bases). In germline, CDR1 is MNHEY, CDR2 SVGAGI. This CDR3 has 12 amino acids. Trimming pared 5 bases from V and 8 bases from J, leaving 12 bases between. The CDR3 sequence is CASSKRDLGYTF. CDR3 in DNA: TGTGCCAGCAGTAAACGGGACCTCGGCTACACCTTC.

The chain carries TRBV7-2 and TRBJ2-2; D possibly matches TRBD1 or TRBD2 (6 bases each). Germline V gives CDR1 SGHTA, CDR2 FQGNSA. V lost 5 bases, J lost 7 bases, and 14 bases lay in between. The CDR3 extends over 14 amino acids. This chain's CDR3 is CASSLGGNIGELFF. CDR3 in DNA: TGTGCCAGCAGCCTAGGGGGGAATATCGGGGAGCTGTTTTTT.

This clone was observed a few times. The chain carries TRBV7-9 and TRBJ2-3, with a weak D call TRBD1 (6 bases). This CDR3 comprises 19 residues. Germline V gives CDR1 SEHNR, CDR2 FQNEAQ (reference sequence). V was pared by 4 bases and J by 3 bases, with 26 bases between. In DNA, the CDR3 is TGTGCCAGCAGCTCCGGGTTCCACAGTACAGGGTCTCCAACAGATACGCAGTATTTT. Amino acid sequence: CASSSGFHSTGSPTDTQYF. The full variable domain, in which reference TRBV7-9 and TRBJ2-3 provide the parts outside the CDR3, is DTGVSQNPRHKITKRGQNVTFRCDPISEHNRLYWYRQTLGQGPEFLTYFQNEAQLEKSRLLSDRFSAERPKGSFSTLEIQRTEQGDSAMYLCASSSGFHSTGSPTDTQYFGPGTRLTVL.

This chain connects TRBV3-1 (or the pseudogene TRBV3-2) to TRBJ2-1; 16 bases map to TRBD2. CDR3 length: 19 amino acids. V lost 4 bases and J lost 4; bases outside the gene matches: 10. Per the germline V gene, CDR1 is LGHDT and CDR2 is YNNKEL (reference sequence). CDR3 DNA: TGTGCCAGCAGCCGATCCGGGACTAGCGGGAGGGCCAAGTACAATGAGCAGTTCTTC. It translates to CASSRSGTSGRAKYNEQFF.

The gene calls are TRBV6-1 and TRBJ2-5; D might be TRBD2 (7 bases). CDR1 is MNHNS, CDR2 SASEGT, per germline. This CDR3 is built from 16 residues. The ends were cut back, 3 bases at V and 5 bases at J, with 19 bases in the middle. The CDR3 sequence is CASSDPGHRGVETQYF. The DNA of the CDR3 is TGTGCCAGCAGTGACCCGGGACACCGGGGGGTGGAGACCCAGTACTTC.

The chain has TRBV18 and TRBJ1-1, with D uncertain. V dropped 3 bases and J dropped 8 bases, with 7 bases sitting between them. Per germline, CDR1 KGHSH and CDR2 LQKENI. This CDR3 spans 11 amino acids. CDR3 residues: CASSPKEEAFF. The CDR3 nucleotides are TGTGCCAGCTCACCGAAGGAGGAAGCTTTCTTT.

The chain has TRBV7-9 and TRBJ2-2, with D unclear. The germline V gene has CDR1 SEHNR and CDR2 FQNEAQ (reference sequence). V was cut by 4 bases and J by 4 bases, with 7 bases left in between. The CDR3 length is 13 residues. The CDR3 DNA reads as TGTGCCAGCAGCTATTTATCCACCGGGGAGCTGTTTTTT. Encoded protein: CASSYLSTGELFF.

This clone occurred once. The V and J genes are TRBV11-2 and TRBJ2-3; 7 nucleotides agree with TRBD1. This CDR3 contains 14 residues. Germline V gives CDR1 SGHAT, CDR2 FQNNGV. The junction had 6 bases not matched to a gene; V was cut back by 4 bases and J by 5 bases. CDR3 DNA sequence: TGTGCCAGCAGCTCGAGACAGGGTCTAGATACGCAGTATTTT. Translating it yields CASSSRQGLDTQYF.

The chain has TRBV18 and TRBJ2-7; weak D call: TRBD2 (6 bases). Trimming pared 4 bases from V and 7 bases from J, leaving 14 bases between. Per germline, CDR1 KGHSH and CDR2 LQKENI. There are 13 residues in the CDR3. The CDR3 DNA is TGTGCCAGCTCACAAGGGACTCTACAAGAGCAGTACTTC. Its translation is CASSQGTLQEQYF.

The gene calls are TRBV6-5 and TRBJ2-2, with a possible D match to TRBD2 (6 bases). V gave up 4 bases and J gave up 4 bases, with 7 bases separating them. Germline V gene lookup returns CDR1 MNHEY and CDR2 SVGAGI. The CDR3 runs 13 residues. CDR3 loop: CASSLAVTGELFF. In nucleotides, the CDR3 is TGTGCCAGCAGTTTAGCGGTCACCGGGGAGCTGTTTTTT.

The rearrangement uses TRBV27 and TRBJ2-7; D remains unclear. This CDR3 is built from 13 residues. V gave up 6 bases and J gave up 0 bases, with 9 bases separating them. The germline CDR1 and CDR2 sequences are MNHEY and SMNVEV (reference sequence). The CDR3 DNA reads TGTGCCAGCAGCCCCCGGGTCTCCTACGAGCAGTACTTC. This translates into CASSPRVSYEQYF.